The 5 T cell receptor beta chains below come from one sample, sequenced in a study of blood T cell repertoires in COVID-19. Method: immunoSEQ multiplex PCR; TCRdb's copy keeps in-frame clones and lacks some. The sample has over 85,000 clones, 84% seen once. Sequenced sample: peripheral blood. Source of these receptors: a human donor in a cohort sampled during active COVID-19.

The chain couples TRBV6-6 to TRBJ2-7; no definite D call. CDR1 and CDR2 from the germline V gene are MNHNY and SVGAGI (reference sequence). V lost 5 bases, J lost 3 bases, and 17 bases lay in between. The CDR3 extends over 15 amino acids. CDR3 sequence reads: CASSTRSDTFYEQYF. CDR3 DNA sequence: TGTGCCAGCAGTACTCGGTCAGACACGTTCTACGAGCAGTACTTC.

Here the CDR3 reads CSASVGQRTDTQYF. CDR3 DNA: TGCAGTGCTAGTGTTGGGCAGCGGACAGATACGCAGTATTTT. The rearrangement uses TRBV20-1 and TRBJ2-3; perhaps TRBD2 as D (5 bases). The V gene lost 3 bases and the J gene lost 3 bases, with 13 bases spanning the gap. Per the germline V gene, CDR1 is DFQATT and CDR2 is SNEGSKA (reference sequence). CDR3 length: 14 residues.

The chain joins TRBV6-5 to TRBJ1-4, with D unresolved. CDR3 length equals 16 residues. CDR1 is MNHEY and CDR2 is SVGAGI in the germline V gene. The V gene lost 0 bases and the J gene lost 3 bases, with 11 bases spanning the gap. The CDR3 region has the DNA TGTGCCAGCAGTTACTCGAGCAGCGGGGCTAATGAAAAACTGTTTTTT. It codes for CASSYSSSGANEKLFF.

This chain links TRBV5-4 with TRBJ1-6; D not certain. The CDR3 sequence is 12 residues long. Trimming took 9 bases from V and 10 from J, leaving 14 bases between them. Germline assignment: CDR1 SGHNT and CDR2 YYREEE (reference sequence). The CDR3 protein is CATGGWQSPLHF. DNA of the CDR3: TGTGCCACCGGAGGGTGGCAATCACCCCTCCACTTT.

Comments on this clone: Other DNA sequences from this sample encode an identical CDR3 as well. This chain joins TRBV6-6 and TRBJ1-2, with 7 bases that match TRBD1. The CDR3 spans 12 residues. The ends lost 6 bases at V and 4 bases at J; junction bases unmatched: 2. Germline V gives CDR1 MNHNY, CDR2 SVGAGI (reference sequence). CDR3 protein: CASSRDSYGYTF. The CDR3 DNA reads TGTGCCAGCAGCCGGGACAGCTATGGCTACACCTTC.